This TCR beta chain was identified during a study of beta chain features in type 1 diabetes. Study context: The samples had roughly 110 million sorted cells examined in all.

V was shortened by 0 bases and J by 9 bases, with 15 bases between the two germline ends. Germline-derived CDR1 and CDR2 are MGHRA and YSYEKL. The CDR3 runs 15 residues. Expressed TCRB transcripts were sequenced because the isolated RNA had all been reverse transcribed beforehand. Clones were sequenced by immunoSEQ multiplex PCR, and TCRdb holds only the in-frame ones, with some missing. Among some 640,000 clones listed, about an eighth were seen once. Broader study findings: There was a possibility that cDNA sequencing over-represented cells with high TCR expression. Fewer insertions but more deletions were seen at VDJ junctions in type 1 diabetes patients. Within the patient group, naive, central memory and Treg TCRB repertoires appeared more similar to each other than within healthy donors. Moderate but significant shortening of TCRB CDR3s was recorded in all four CD4+ subsets from Type 1 diabetes patients.

This clone was observed a few times. Antigen unknown. This sequence originates from a man younger than 35 with type 1 diabetes. Sequenced: naive CD4+ T cells from blood. This rearrangement joins TRBV4-1 to TRBJ2-1; D remains unclear. CDR3 DNA sequence: TGCGCCAGCAGCCAAGAGGGCACGAAGTGGGGTGAGCAGTTCTTC. It yields the protein CASSQEGTKWGEQFF.